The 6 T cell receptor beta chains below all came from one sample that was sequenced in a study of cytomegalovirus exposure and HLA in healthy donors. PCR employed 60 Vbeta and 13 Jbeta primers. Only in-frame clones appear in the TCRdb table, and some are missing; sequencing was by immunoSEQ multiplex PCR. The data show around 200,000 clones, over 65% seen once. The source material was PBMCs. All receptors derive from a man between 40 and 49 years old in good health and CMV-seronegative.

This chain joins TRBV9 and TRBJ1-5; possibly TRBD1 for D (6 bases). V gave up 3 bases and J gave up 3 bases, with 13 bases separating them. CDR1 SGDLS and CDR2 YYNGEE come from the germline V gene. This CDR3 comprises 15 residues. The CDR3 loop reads CASSDSWDTNQPQHF. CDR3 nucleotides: TGTGCCAGCAGCGATTCCTGGGACACCAATCAGCCCCAGCATTTT.

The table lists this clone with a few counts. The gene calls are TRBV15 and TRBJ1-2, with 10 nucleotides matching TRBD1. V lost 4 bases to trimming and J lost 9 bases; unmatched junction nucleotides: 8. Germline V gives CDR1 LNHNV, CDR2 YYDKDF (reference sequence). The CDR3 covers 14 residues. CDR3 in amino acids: CATSTPTGGASYTF. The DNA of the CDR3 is TGTGCCACCAGCACACCGACAGGGGGCGCGAGCTACACCTTC.

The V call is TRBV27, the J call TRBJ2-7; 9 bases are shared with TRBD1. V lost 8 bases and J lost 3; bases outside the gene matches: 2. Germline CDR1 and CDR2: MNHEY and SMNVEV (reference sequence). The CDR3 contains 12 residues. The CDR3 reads CASRDRVYEQYF. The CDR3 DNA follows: TGTGCCAGCCGGGACAGGGTCTACGAGCAGTACTTC.

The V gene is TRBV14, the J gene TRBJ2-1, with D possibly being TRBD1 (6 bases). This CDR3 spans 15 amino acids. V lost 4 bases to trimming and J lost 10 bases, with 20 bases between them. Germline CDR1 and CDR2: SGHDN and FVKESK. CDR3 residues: CASSRMVNQGLEQFF. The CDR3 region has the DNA TGTGCCAGCAGCCGAATGGTGAACCAGGGGCTCGAGCAGTTCTTC.

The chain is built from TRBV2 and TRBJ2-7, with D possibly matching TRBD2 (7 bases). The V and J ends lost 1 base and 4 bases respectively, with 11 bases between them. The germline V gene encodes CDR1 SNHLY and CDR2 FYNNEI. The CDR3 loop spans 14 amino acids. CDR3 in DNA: TGTGCCAGCAGTGAAGGGGGAGGGGGTTACGAGCAGTACTTC. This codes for CASSEGGGGYEQYF.

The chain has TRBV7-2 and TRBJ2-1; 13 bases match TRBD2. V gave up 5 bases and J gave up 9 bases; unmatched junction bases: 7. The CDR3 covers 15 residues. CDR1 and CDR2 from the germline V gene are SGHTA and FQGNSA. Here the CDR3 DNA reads TGTGCCAGCAGCGCGGGACTAGCGGGGAGGGGTGAGCAGTTCTTC. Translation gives CASSAGLAGRGEQFF.